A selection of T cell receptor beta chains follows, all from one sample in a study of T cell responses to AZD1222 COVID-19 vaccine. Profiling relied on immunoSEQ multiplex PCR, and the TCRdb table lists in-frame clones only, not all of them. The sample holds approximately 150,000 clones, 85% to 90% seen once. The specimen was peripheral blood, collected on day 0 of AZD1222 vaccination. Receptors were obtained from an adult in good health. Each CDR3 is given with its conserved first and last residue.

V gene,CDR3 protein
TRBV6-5,CASSYLYRENSPLHF
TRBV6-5,CASTPPGGPPEAFF
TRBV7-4,CASSFTGISNQPQHF
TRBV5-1,CASSLEPPGQGAGELFF
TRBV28,CASSLVTDGNSPLHF
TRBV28,CASLMTGSTYNEQFF
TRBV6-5,CASSYDRYEQYF
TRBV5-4,CASSFRTASYEQYF
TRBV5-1,CASSLPGGAGELFF
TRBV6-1,CASSEGTGWSPLHF
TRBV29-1,CSVATANYGYTF
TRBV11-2,CASSNDRNTEAFF